The sequence of this T cell receptor beta chain was determined in a study of CD8+CD57+ T cells in acquired aplastic anemia. Patients selected for sequencing had displayed CD8+CD57+ cell expansion by flow cytometry. Among the patients, all had severe acquired aplastic anemia. There was no therapy given to any patient before the blood sampling took place. CDR1 is SGHTA and CDR2 is FQGTGA in the germline V gene. The V end lost 3 bases, the J end lost 2 bases, and 14 bases lay between the germline ends. The CDR3 totals 15 residues. The template used for profiling TCR beta VDJ and CDR3 was genomic DNA. From the reads, TCRdb called clonotypes with MiXCR, one entry per CDR3 protein. The sample contains over 150,000 distinct CDR3 sequences, around 60% of which appear only once.

The source material was sorted CD4+, CD8+, or CD8+CD57+ T cells (not recorded which) from PBMCs. This TCR was recovered from a human donor with aplastic anemia. The V gene is TRBV7-3, the J gene TRBJ2-7; no clear D gene. CDR3 residues: CASSLAPADAYEQYF. DNA of the CDR3: TGTGCCAGCAGCTTGGCCCCGGCGGACGCCTACGAGCAGTACTTC. The complete variable domain, with remaining parts taken from reference TRBV7-3 and TRBJ2-7, reads GAGVSQTPSNKVTEKGKYVELRCDPISGHTALYWYRQSLGQGPEFLIYFQGTGAADDSGLPNDRFFAVRPEGSVSTLKIQRTERGDSAVYLCASSLAPADAYEQYFGPGTRLTVT.